What follows are 5 T cell receptor beta chains derived from one specimen sequenced in a study of cytomegalovirus exposure and HLA in healthy donors. The repertoire was sequenced with immunoSEQ multiplex PCR; TCRdb's copy has only in-frame clones and lacks some. The table has about 140,000 clones, 84% seen once. The sequenced sample consisted of PBMCs. The receptor set was obtained from a woman aged 25 to 45 in good health and CMV-seronegative.

The V call is TRBV2, the J call TRBJ1-6; D ambiguous. The ends were cut back, 7 bases at V and 0 bases at J, with 22 bases in the middle. Germline V gives CDR1 SNHLY, CDR2 FYNNEI. The CDR3 is made up of 19 amino acids. The CDR3 sequence is CASTRMGQLGASYNSPLHF. The CDR3 DNA reads TGTGCCAGCACCAGAATGGGCCAGTTGGGAGCCTCCTATAATTCACCCCTCCACTTT.

V gene TRBV6-5 combines with J gene TRBJ2-5, with TRBD2 identical over 9 bases. The CDR3 consists of 15 residues. Looked up from germline, CDR1 is MNHEY and CDR2 is SVGAGI. V shed 2 bases and J 5 bases; nucleotides not matched to a gene: 6. The CDR3 nucleotides are TGTGCCAGCAGTTACGCGGGGGGGCCATGGGAGACCCAGTACTTC. Its protein product is CASSYAGGPWETQYF.

The rearrangement uses TRBV11-1 and TRBJ2-2; 7 positions agree with TRBD1. V dropped 5 bases and J dropped 4; count of bases not matched to a gene: 10. This CDR3 contains 16 residues. The V gene's germline CDR1 is SGHAT and CDR2 FQDESV (reference sequence). The CDR3 DNA sequence: TGTGCCAGCAGCCCATACAGGGGATGGAGCACCGGGGAGCTGTTTTTT. Protein sequence: CASSPYRGWSTGELFF.

The chain recombines TRBV4-2 with TRBJ2-1, with 8 bases lining up with TRBD2. Germline V gene lookup returns CDR1 LGHNA and CDR2 YNFKEQ. Losses at the gene ends were 1 base for V and 2 bases for J; bases not matched to a gene: 16. CDR3 length: 20 residues. Here the CDR3 DNA reads TGTGCCAGCAGCCAAGTCAAAGTTAACAGCGGGGGCCGACCCTACAATGAGCAGTTCTTC. As protein: CASSQVKVNSGGRPYNEQFF.

This clone was observed a handful of times. This chain uses TRBV5-6 with TRBJ1-2; tentative D call: TRBD1 (6 bases). This CDR3 has 16 residues. CDR1 is SGHDT and CDR2 is YYEEEE in the germline V gene. V was pared by 0 bases and J by 0 bases, with 12 bases between. The CDR3 protein is CASSLDSRGANYGYTF. Written as DNA, the CDR3 is TGTGCCAGCAGCTTGGATTCCAGGGGAGCTAACTATGGCTACACCTTC.